The 32 T cell receptor beta chains below were found in one sample sequenced in a study of T cell clonotyping in hematopoietic cell transplantation. Profiled with immunoSEQ multiplex PCR; TCRdb holds only in-frame clones, not every one. The sample lists 30,000 to 40,000 clones; roughly 94% were seen once. Time point defined: recipient sample about 28 days before transplant, after cytoreduction. Sequences were derived from peripheral blood mononuclear cells, sampled before stem cell transplant. The receptors were gathered from a man aged 40-49 years with chronic myeloid leukemia. Some clones in this sample may be carry-over from other donors' samples.

The chain employs TRBV2 and TRBJ2-3; maybe TRBD1 (5 bases). V gave up 6 bases and J gave up 10 bases, with 17 bases separating them. Germline CDR1 is SNHLY and CDR2 is FYNNEI. The CDR3 has 13 residues. The CDR3 reads CASRLRQIVAQYF. CDR3 sequence (DNA): TGTGCCAGCAGATTAAGACAGATAGTTGCGCAGTATTTT.

This clone has a single count. The V gene is TRBV7-2, the J gene TRBJ1-2; 9 nucleotides agree with TRBD1. The germline V gene encodes CDR1 SGHTA and CDR2 FQGNSA. J lost 14 bases, V lost 5 bases, and 12 bases had no gene match. The CDR3 covers 13 residues. CDR3 sequence (DNA): TGTGCCAGCAGCCCCCAGGACAGGGGACTCGTGACCTTC. It encodes CASSPQDRGLVTF.

This clone came up once. Here the CDR3 reads CAIGEGGTDTQYF. The CDR3, as DNA: TGTGCCATCGGGGAAGGGGGCACAGATACGCAGTATTTT. The chain has TRBV10-3 and TRBJ2-3, with a tentative D call TRBD1 (5 bases). The CDR3 consists of 13 residues. The germline V gene encodes CDR1 ENHRY and CDR2 SYGVKD. V lost 8 bases to trimming and J lost 1 base, with 10 bases between them.

V and J are TRBV6-5 and TRBJ2-3; D is uncertain. The V end was cut by 5 bases, the J end by 10 bases, with 13 bases between. CDR3 length equals 12 residues. Germline-derived CDR1 and CDR2 are MNHEY and SVGAGI. In nucleotides, the CDR3 is TGTGCCAGCAGTACCGGGCCCACTTCGCAGTATTTT. Encoded protein: CASSTGPTSQYF.

The chain employs TRBV9 and TRBJ2-1; TRBD2 aligns across 8 bases. The CDR3 length is 20 residues. Germline V gene data show CDR1 as SGDLS and CDR2 as YYNGEE. With 0 bases clipped from V and 0 bases from J, the junction kept 14 bases outside the gene matches. In DNA, the CDR3 is TGTGCCAGCAGCGTAGCTAGAACTAGCGGAAATAAACCCTCCTACAATGAGCAGTTCTTC. Protein product: CASSVARTSGNKPSYNEQFF.

This chain uses TRBV11-2 with TRBJ1-2; no clear D gene. CDR3 size: 15 residues. Trimming took 1 base from V and 5 from J, leaving 14 bases between them. Germline V gene lookup returns CDR1 SGHAT and CDR2 FQNNGV. The CDR3 DNA follows: TGTGCCAGCAGCTTAGGGGTTGCGGACGGTTATGGCTACACCTTC. This codes for CASSLGVADGYGYTF.

The V call is TRBV28, the J call TRBJ1-5; no reliable D call. This CDR3 is built from 12 residues. V lost 8 bases and J lost 0, with 5 bases in between. The germline V gene encodes CDR1 MDHEN and CDR2 SYDVKM. The CDR3 region has the DNA TGTGCCAGCTGGAGTAGCAATCAGCCCCAGCATTTT. Translation: CASWSSNQPQHF.

J is TRBJ2-3 and V is TRBV4-1; 8 bases map to TRBD2. The length of the CDR3 is 14 residues. The trim removed 8 bases at V and 4 bases at J, leaving 8 bases unmatched. CDR1 and CDR2 (germline): MGHRA, YSYEKL. CDR3 nucleotide sequence: TGCGCCAGCGGGCGAGCGGGGGCGGCAGATACGCAGTATTTT. It specifies CASGRAGAADTQYF.

V is TRBV11-2 and J is TRBJ1-3, with D uncertain. Deletions cut 5 bases from V and 1 base from J, with 9 bases between. Germline CDR1 is SGHAT and CDR2 is FQNNGV. CDR3 length equals 14 residues. CDR3 bases: TGTGCCAGCAGCCAAACAAGGTCTGGAAACACCATATATTTT. Translating it yields CASSQTRSGNTIYF. Filled out from reference TRBV11-2 and TRBJ1-3, the complete variable domain reads EAGVAQSPRYKIIEKRQSVAFWCNPISGHATLYWYQQILGQGPKLLIQFQNNGVVDDSQLPKDRFSAERLKGVDSTLKIQPAKLEDSAVYLCASSQTRSGNTIYFGEGSWLTVV.

The rearrangement links TRBV4-2 to TRBJ2-6, with D tentatively TRBD1 (6 bases). The V gene's germline CDR1 is LGHNA and CDR2 YNFKEQ. The CDR3 contains 18 residues. Trimming stripped 4 bases from V and 0 bases from J, with 16 bases between. Here the CDR3 reads CASSLVRDTYSGANVLTF. In nucleotides, the CDR3 is TGTGCCAGCAGCCTAGTCCGGGACACATACTCTGGGGCCAACGTCCTGACTTTC.

This chain uses TRBV30 with TRBJ1-1; D gene unclear. Trimming stripped 0 bases from V and 12 bases from J, with 17 bases between. Germline CDR1 is GTSNPN and CDR2 is SVGIG (reference sequence). The CDR3 totals 13 residues. The CDR3 DNA reads as TGTGCCTGGAGTGTTGGCGGGCCCCCAAGCCCTTTCTTT. This encodes CAWSVGGPPSPFF.

The chain links TRBV19 to TRBJ1-5; 7 positions match TRBD1. With V trimmed by 5 bases and J by 3 bases, 1 base remained unmatched. Germline CDR1 reads LNHDA; CDR2 reads SQIVND (reference sequence). The CDR3 contains 13 residues. This CDR3 reads CASSGTVNQPQHF. The CDR3 DNA reads TGTGCCAGTAGTGGGACAGTCAATCAGCCCCAGCATTTT.

This clone appeared a single time. The chain is built from TRBV6-6 and TRBJ2-7; D is unresolved. The germline V and J ends were trimmed by 6 bases and 3 bases, with 12 bases remaining between them. From germline, CDR1 is MNHNY and CDR2 SVGAGI (reference sequence). The CDR3 extends over 13 amino acids. The CDR3 here is CASRPTPFYEQYF. For the CDR3, the DNA is TGTGCCAGCAGGCCGACACCTTTCTACGAGCAGTACTTC.

The chain uses TRBV10-3 and TRBJ1-2; 11 bases align to TRBD1. The CDR3 loop spans 13 amino acids. Trimming took 8 bases from V and 6 from J; bases not matched to a gene: 5. Per the germline V gene, CDR1 is ENHRY and CDR2 is SYGVKD. Here the CDR3 reads CAIGTGGGHGYTF. The CDR3 DNA reads as TGTGCCATCGGGACAGGGGGAGGTCATGGCTACACCTTC.

V usage is TRBV4-2 and J usage is TRBJ2-3; 8 bases are shared with TRBD2. V trimming: 4 bases; J trimming: 3 bases; junction bases outside the gene matches: 12. The CDR3 consists of 17 residues. Germline CDR1 is LGHNA and CDR2 is YNFKEQ. The CDR3 reads CASSPQTGGGKTDTQYF. The DNA for the CDR3 is TGTGCCAGCAGCCCCCAAACGGGCGGGGGGAAAACAGATACGCAGTATTTT.

The chain joins TRBV4-3 to TRBJ2-3; D gene ambiguous. CDR3 size: 16 residues. Germline values: CDR1 LGHNA, CDR2 YSLEER. Between the trimmed V and J ends, which lost 0 bases and 2 bases, there was a span of 12 bases. The CDR3 DNA follows: TGCGCCAGCAGCCAAGAAGAGAGCGTCACCACAGATACGCAGTATTTT. This gives the protein CASSQEESVTTDTQYF.

The V and J genes are TRBV7-2 and TRBJ1-5; no clear D gene. Germline loops: CDR1 SGHTA, CDR2 FQGNSA. V lost 1 base and J lost 4, with 11 bases in between. CDR3 size: 15 residues. The CDR3 here is CASSLVDGVNQPQHF. The CDR3, as DNA: TGTGCCAGCAGCTTAGTAGATGGAGTTAATCAGCCCCAGCATTTT.

This chain links TRBV30 with TRBJ2-6, with TRBD2 as a possible D gene (5 bases). The germline CDR1 and CDR2 sequences are GTSNPN and SVGIG (reference sequence). CDR3 length equals 13 residues. V lost 3 bases to trimming and J lost 3 bases, with 6 bases between them. The CDR3 reads CAWRGSGANVLTF. CDR3 nucleotides: TGTGCCTGGAGGGGGAGTGGGGCCAACGTCCTGACTTTC. The variable domain in full, with the rest retrieved from reference TRBV30 and TRBJ2-6, is SQTIHQWPATLVQPVGSPLSLECTVEGTSNPNLYWYRQAAGRGLQLLFYSVGIGQISSEVPQNLSASRPQDRQFILSSKKLLLSDSGFYLCAWRGSGANVLTFGAGSRLTVL.

This rearrangement joins TRBV11-3 to TRBJ2-7, with D perhaps matching TRBD1 (5 bases). The germline V and J ends were trimmed by 4 bases and 3 bases, with 10 bases remaining between them. The germline V gene has CDR1 SGHNT and CDR2 YENEEA. CDR3 size: 13 residues. The CDR3 protein is CASSSTVIYEQYF. DNA for the CDR3: TGTGCCAGCAGCTCGACAGTGATCTACGAGCAGTACTTC.

This sequence joins TRBV29-1 and TRBJ1-2; D is unclear. This CDR3 region has 12 residues. Trimming stripped 1 base from V and 6 bases from J, with 9 bases between. CDR1 is SQVTM, CDR2 ANQGSEA, per germline. The CDR3 here is CSVEATSHGYTF. CDR3 sequence (DNA): TGCAGCGTTGAAGCTACCAGCCATGGCTACACCTTC.

This sequence joins TRBV20-1 and TRBJ1-5; D call uncertain. Trimming shortened V by 8 bases and J by 5 bases, and 7 bases separated the two germline ends. The germline V gene has CDR1 DFQATT and CDR2 SNEGSKA (reference sequence). This CDR3 comprises 10 residues. This CDR3 is CSLQYQPQHF. Written as DNA, the CDR3 is TGCAGTCTACAATATCAGCCCCAGCATTTT.

This clone was seen a single time. This chain joins TRBV11-1 and TRBJ1-2; a possible D gene is TRBD1 (6 bases). CDR3 length: 13 amino acids. Germline CDR1 SGHAT, CDR2 FQDESV (reference sequence). Trimming shortened V by 4 bases and J by 8 bases, and 14 bases separated the two germline ends. In DNA, the CDR3 is TGTGCCAGCAGCTCCGCGGGGGCTAAAGGCTACACCTTC. Amino acids: CASSSAGAKGYTF.

This clone appeared a single time. The rearrangement uses TRBV10-3 and TRBJ2-1, with D hard to call. Germline CDR1 ENHRY, CDR2 SYGVKD. The length of the CDR3 is 12 residues. Trimming cost V 2 bases and J 10 bases, with 9 bases left between them. In DNA form, the CDR3 reads TGTGCCATCAGTGAGCACGACGGGGAGCAGTTCTTC. As protein: CAISEHDGEQFF.

This clone was seen only once. The chain links TRBV20-1 to TRBJ2-3, with D unclear. V shed 3 bases and J shed 5 bases, with 6 bases lying between them. This CDR3 has 11 residues. In germline, CDR1 is DFQATT, CDR2 SNEGSKA (reference sequence). This CDR3 is CSASTGDTQYF. The CDR3 DNA sequence: TGCAGTGCTAGCACCGGAGATACGCAGTATTTT.

This clone was counted a single time. The V call is TRBV4-1, the J call TRBJ2-7; possibly TRBD1 for D (5 bases). The CDR3 runs 15 residues. CDR1 and CDR2 (germline): MGHRA, YSYEKL. The V gene lost 5 bases and the J gene lost 1 base, with 15 bases spanning the gap. The CDR3 protein is CASSYGPRESYEQYF. CDR3 nucleotide sequence: TGCGCCAGCAGCTACGGGCCCAGGGAATCCTACGAGCAGTACTTC.

The rearrangement joins TRBV2 to TRBJ2-2, with a tentative D call TRBD1 (6 bases). V was clipped by 11 bases and J by 1 base, with 14 bases between them. The CDR3 spans 14 residues. Germline V CDR1 and CDR2: SNHLY, FYNNEI. In nucleotides, the CDR3 is TGTGCCGTTGAAGAGGACAGGAACACCGGGGAGCTGTTTTTT. Residues: CAVEEDRNTGELFF.

The J gene is TRBJ1-1, the V gene TRBV28, with 11 bases identical to TRBD1. CDR1 and CDR2 from the germline V gene are MDHEN and SYDVKM. Trimming at V came to 6 bases and at J to 8 bases, leaving 14 bases not matched to a gene. The CDR3 spans 16 residues. This CDR3 reads CASRAGGQGAWLEAFF. The CDR3 nucleotides read TGTGCCAGCAGGGCCGGAGGACAGGGGGCCTGGTTAGAAGCTTTCTTT.

This clone showed up just once. The rearrangement joins TRBV10-2 to TRBJ2-3; D may match TRBD1 or TRBD2 (7 bases each). Trimming removed 5 bases at V and 5 bases at J, with 14 bases between. The germline V gene has CDR1 WSHSY and CDR2 SAAADI. This CDR3 has 14 residues. DNA for the CDR3: TGCGCCAGCAGTCAGGGGGGCGGGGGAGATACGCAGTATTTT. It translates to CASSQGGGGDTQYF.

The V call is TRBV19, the J call TRBJ1-5; D unclear. Germline CDR1 is LNHDA and CDR2 is SQIVND (reference sequence). There are 14 residues in the CDR3. V lost 3 bases, J lost 2 bases, and 8 bases lay in between. The CDR3 protein is CASSIPRGNQPQHF. The CDR3 nucleotides are TGTGCCAGTAGTATCCCCCGGGGCAATCAGCCCCAGCATTTT.

This chain uses TRBV19 with TRBJ1-1; D call uncertain. Looked up from germline, CDR1 is LNHDA and CDR2 is SQIVND (reference sequence). The length of the CDR3 is 12 residues. Trimming removed 9 bases at V and 0 bases at J, with 8 bases between. CDR3 sequence (DNA): TGTGCCAGCGCTGGGATGAACACTGAAGCTTTCTTT. This gives the protein CASAGMNTEAFF.

The chain carries TRBV29-1 and TRBJ2-2; TRBD2 is a possible D gene (6 bases). The CDR3 has 13 residues. V lost 6 bases and J 8 bases, leaving 16 bases between the germline ends. Per the germline V gene, CDR1 is SQVTM and CDR2 is ANQGSEA. The CDR3 reads CSVGLISNGELFF. CDR3 in DNA: TGCAGCGTGGGACTTATTTCAAATGGGGAGCTGTTTTTT.

This chain connects TRBV30 to TRBJ1-1, with D possibly being TRBD1 (6 bases). Germline V gene sequence: CDR1 GTSNPN, CDR2 SVGIG (reference sequence). CDR3 length: 16 residues. Trimming removed 4 bases at V and 0 bases at J, with 18 bases between. The CDR3 sequence: CAWIRKRTVLNTEAFF. In DNA form, the CDR3 reads TGTGCCTGGATACGGAAAAGGACAGTCCTGAACACTGAAGCTTTCTTT.